A single sample gave rise to the 8 T cell receptor beta chains below, sequenced in a study of T cell clonality in common variable immunodeficiency. Sequenced by immunoSEQ multiplex PCR; TCRdb stores in-frame clones only, minus some. The table lists under 45,000 clones, with no singletons. The sample was peripheral blood mononuclear cells. The receptors come from a person aged 18 to 69 in good health.

This clone was counted at least ten times. The read gets to within 3 residues of the CDR3 end, and the germline J gene fills in the rest. V and J are TRBV7-8 and TRBJ1-2, with a weak D call TRBD1 (5 bases). Looked up from germline, CDR1 is SGHVS and CDR2 is FQNEAQ. CDR3 length equals 14 residues. CDR3 sequence: CASSLAFEGQGYTF. The CDR3 bases that were read are TGTGCCAGCAGCTTAGCATTTGAGGGGCAAGGC. The entire variable domain, with the rest obtained from reference TRBV7-8 and TRBJ1-2, is as follows: GAGVSQSPRYKVAKRGQDVALRCDPISGHVSLFWYQQALGQGPEFLTYFQNEAQLDKSGLPSDRFFAERPEGSVSTLKIQRTQQEDSAVYLCASSLAFEGQGYTFGSGTRLTVV.

At least ten counts were recorded for this clone. The read halts 3 residues ahead of the CDR3 end, with the missing end drawn from the germline J gene. The V gene is TRBV20-1, the J gene TRBJ2-7; tentative D call: TRBD2 (6 bases). The CDR3 runs to 17 residues. Trimming removed 0 bases at V and 4 bases at J, with 22 bases between. CDR1 DFQATT and CDR2 SNEGSKA come from the germline V gene (reference sequence). The CDR3 is CSARDPAIGGRRYEQYF. The CDR3 DNA, read in part, is TGCAGTGCTAGAGACCCAGCCATTGGGGGGAGGAGGTACGAG.

Only a few counts were recorded for this clone. The CDR3 is cut off 3 residues early in the read; its end comes from the germline J gene. The J gene is TRBJ2-1, the V gene TRBV19, with 8 bases identical to TRBD1. The CDR3 has 15 amino acids. The J segment lost 4 bases and the V segment lost 7 bases, leaving 9 bases of the junction unmatched. CDR1 LNHDA and CDR2 SQIVND come from the germline V gene (reference sequence). CDR3 DNA, as far as it was read: TGTGCCAGTAATCAAAGACAGGGGATGTACAATGAG. Its translation is CASNQRQGMYNE. The complete CDR3 sequence is CASNQRQGMYNEQFF.

This clone was observed many times. The read terminates 3 residues before the CDR3 end, so the remaining end is supplied by the germline J gene. J is TRBJ2-5 and V is TRBV6-2 or TRBV6-3; 7 nucleotides line up with TRBD2. V lost 2 bases, J lost 4 bases, and 13 bases stayed unmatched. The germline gives CDR1 MNHEY, CDR2 SVGEGT. The CDR3 is 17 residues long. The sequenced part of the CDR3 DNA is TGTGCCAGCAGTTACGTAATCAAGGCGGGAGCGGTAGAGACC. Translated, it gives CASSYVIKAGAVET. The whole CDR3 sequence reads CASSYVIKAGAVETQYF.

The CDR3 reads CASSFQSYNDYTF. The sequenced part of the CDR3 DNA is TGTGCCAGCAGCTTCCAGTCATACAATGAC. The gene calls are TRBV7-6 and TRBJ1-2, with D unclear. The observed sequence ends 3 residues before the CDR3 terminus, with the missing tail filled in from the germline J gene. This CDR3 spans 13 amino acids. Germline values: CDR1 SGHVS, CDR2 FNYEAQ.

This clone occurred a few times. The read comes to an end 3 residues before the CDR3 does, leaving the germline J gene to fill in the end. The chain links TRBV2 to TRBJ2-1, with TRBD2 identical over 10 bases. The CDR3 runs to 14 residues. The junction had 3 bases not matched to a gene; V was cut back by 7 bases and J by 3 bases. Germline lookup yields CDR1 SNHLY and CDR2 FYNNEI. The CDR3 protein is CASIEREGYNEQFF. The part of the CDR3 DNA that was read is TGTGCCAGCATTGAGCGGGAGGGCTACAATGAG.

The sample holds many counts of this clone. The missing CDR3 end, 3 residues past where the read stops, is filled in from the germline J gene. V and J are TRBV18 and TRBJ2-2; D is possibly TRBD1 (6 bases). V lost 0 bases to trimming and J lost 5 bases, with 16 bases between them. This CDR3 has 17 amino acids. Per the germline V gene, CDR1 is KGHSH and CDR2 is LQKENI. CDR3 sequence: CASSPPSRRDKTGELFF. Incomplete CDR3 DNA: TGTGCCAGCTCACCACCGTCCCGCAGGGACAAGACCGGGGAG. Supplemented by reference TRBV18 and TRBJ2-2, the full variable domain reads NAGVMQNPRHLVRRRGQEARLRCSPMKGHSHVYWYRQLPEEGLKFMVYLQKENIIDESGMPKERFSAEFPKEGPSILRIQQVVRGDSAAYFCASSPPSRRDKTGELFFGEGSRLTVL.

As regards this clone: The read ends 3 residues before the CDR3 terminus; that terminus is restored from the germline J gene. This sequence joins TRBV5-6 and TRBJ2-7; weak D call: TRBD1 (6 bases). The length of the CDR3 is 15 residues. Germline V gene data show CDR1 as SGHDT and CDR2 as YYEEEE. Between the trimmed V and J ends, which lost 4 bases and 1 base, there was a span of 15 bases. The sequenced CDR3 bases are TGTGCCAGCAGCCAGAGGACAGTGGATTCCTACGAG. Translation: CASSQRTVDSYE. The full CDR3 is CASSQRTVDSYEQYF.